Here is one T cell receptor beta chain with its context. The antigen remains unidentified. The read ends 3 residues shy of where the CDR3 ends; the end is completed using the germline J gene. Generated by immunoSEQ multiplex PCR, the TCRdb table keeps only in-frame clones and is missing some. Here the sample table reports 25,000 to 35,000 clones. This entry is derived from a study of Tregs in tolerant kidney transplant recipients. Mixed chimerism was transient after nonmyeloablative marrow transplants from related graft donors. CDR1 and CDR2 from the germline V gene are DFQATT and SNEGSKA (reference sequence). The CDR3 loop spans 18 amino acids. The J segment lost 5 bases and the V segment lost 4 bases, leaving 15 bases of the junction unmatched. Findings and caveats of the study: Activated donor B cell expansion appeared to reveal the most relevant donor-specific TCRbeta repertoire. For some patients, primers changed over time, blocking nucleotide-level comparison. Few patients were studied, so findings need validation in larger groups.

The source is a human patient who received a combined kidney and bone marrow transplant. The graft donor may have contributed some T cells. The gene calls are TRBV20-1 and TRBJ2-2, with TRBD2 matching over 11 bases. The material sequenced was CD4+ T cells from blood (PBMCs), taken 24 months after the transplant. CDR3 DNA, as far as it was read: TGCAGTGCTATAGACTCCCTTAGCGGGAGGGCCGGGACCGGGGAG. Protein product: CSAIDSLSGRAGTGE. In full, the CDR3 reads CSAIDSLSGRAGTGELFF.